The clone carrying this T cell receptor (beta chain) was detected only a few times. V shed 2 bases and J 7 bases; nucleotides not matched to a gene: 5. CDR1 MNHNS and CDR2 SASEGT come from the germline V gene. This CDR3 contains 14 residues. TCRdb processed the RT-PCR reads anew with MiXCR; each CDR3 protein has one entry. The sample lists about 700,000 distinct CDR3 sequences; around 14% were seen once. The clonotype was recovered from a female donor in good health, serving as a healthy control. The sample comprised memory CD4+ T cells from blood. The chain recombines TRBV6-1 with TRBJ2-1, with TRBD2 identical over 7 bases. CDR3 DNA sequence: TGTGCCAGCAGTGAACGGCGGGGGTCTAATGAGCAGTTCTTC. Translating it yields CASSERRGSNEQFF.